This passage covers 9 T cell receptor beta chains from one sample sequenced in a study of cytomegalovirus exposure and HLA in healthy donors. Researchers ran the PCR with 60 Vbeta and 13 Jbeta primers. Clones were read by immunoSEQ multiplex PCR, and TCRdb kept only the in-frame ones, dropping some. The sample carries roughly 170,000 clones, around four fifths recorded once. Sequenced input: PBMCs. These receptors were collected from a girl aged 10-17 years in good health and CMV-seropositive.

V and J are TRBV11-2 and TRBJ1-1; TRBD1 is a possible D gene (5 bases). CDR3 length: 12 residues. Germline CDR1 is SGHAT and CDR2 is FQNNGV. V was trimmed by 8 bases and J by 3 bases, leaving 10 bases between them. Here the CDR3 reads CASSPGHTEAFF. The CDR3 coding sequence is TGTGCCAGCTCCCCAGGGCACACTGAAGCTTTCTTT. The whole variable domain, filled in from reference TRBV11-2 and TRBJ1-1, reads EAGVAQSPRYKIIEKRQSVAFWCNPISGHATLYWYQQILGQGPKLLIQFQNNGVVDDSQLPKDRFSAERLKGVDSTLKIQPAKLEDSAVYLCASSPGHTEAFFGQGTRLTVV.

The chain combines TRBV19 with TRBJ1-3; D remains ambiguous. There are 16 residues in the CDR3. Trimming removed 3 bases from V and 4 bases from J, with 16 bases in between. Per germline, CDR1 LNHDA and CDR2 SQIVND (reference sequence). CDR3 sequence: CASSILVEGTGNTIYF. The CDR3 DNA reads TGTGCCAGTAGTATCTTGGTGGAGGGTACAGGAAACACCATATATTTT.

V is TRBV11-2 and J is TRBJ2-7, with 9 bases matching TRBD2. The junction had 8 bases not matched to a gene; V was cut back by 5 bases and J by 3 bases. Looked up from germline, CDR1 is SGHAT and CDR2 is FQNNGV. The CDR3 sequence is 15 residues long. CDR3 coding DNA: TGTGCCAGCAGCCTGACTCATAGCGGGGGCTACGAGCAGTACTTC. This encodes CASSLTHSGGYEQYF.

The rearrangement uses TRBV7-3 and TRBJ2-3, with D possibly being TRBD1 (6 bases). The CDR3 covers 15 residues. V was clipped by 5 bases and J by 3 bases, with 15 bases between them. Germline CDR1 is SGHTA and CDR2 is FQGTGA. CDR3 residues: CASSLEGVGTDTQYF. CDR3 DNA: TGTGCCAGCAGCCTCGAGGGGGTGGGGACAGATACGCAGTATTTT. Using reference TRBV7-3 and TRBJ2-3 for the parts outside the CDR3, the full variable domain is GAGVSQTPSNKVTEKGKYVELRCDPISGHTALYWYRQSLGQGPEFLIYFQGTGAADDSGLPNDRFFAVRPEGSVSTLKIQRTERGDSAVYLCASSLEGVGTDTQYFGPGTRLTVL.

This clone was seen only once. J is TRBJ1-2 and V is TRBV5-4, with 11 bases matching TRBD1. There are 15 residues in the CDR3. In germline, CDR1 is SGHNT, CDR2 YYREEE (reference sequence). V lost 0 bases, J lost 6 bases, and 4 bases stayed unmatched. The CDR3 DNA sequence: TGTGCCAGCAGCTTGGGGGGACAGGGGGAGCATGGCTACACCTTC. Amino acid sequence: CASSLGGQGEHGYTF.

V and J are TRBV6-5 and TRBJ1-5, with 9 bases matching TRBD1. This CDR3 contains 14 residues. The junction had 5 bases not matched to a gene; V was cut back by 6 bases and J by 5 bases. In germline, CDR1 is MNHEY, CDR2 SVGAGI. CDR3 loop: CASRQGQGHQPQHF. In DNA form, the CDR3 reads TGTGCCAGCAGGCAGGGACAGGGACATCAGCCCCAGCATTTT.

V usage is TRBV27 and J usage is TRBJ2-7, with 7 bases aligning to TRBD1. V was clipped by 8 bases and J by 2 bases; unmatched bases: 15. The CDR3 sequence is 16 residues long. Germline V gene sequence: CDR1 MNHEY, CDR2 SMNVEV (reference sequence). The CDR3 bases are TGTGCCAGCGGGCTGTGGACAGGTTTTCCAACCTACGAGCAGTACTTC. Translation: CASGLWTGFPTYEQYF.

This chain uses TRBV5-1 with TRBJ1-6; D ambiguous. CDR3 length: 15 amino acids. The V end lost 0 bases, the J end lost 7 bases, and 11 bases lay between the germline ends. Germline CDR1 and CDR2: SGHRS and YFSETQ. The CDR3 protein is CASSLAPVSNSPLHF. The CDR3 bases are TGCGCCAGCAGCTTGGCACCCGTTAGCAATTCACCCCTCCACTTT.

V and J are TRBV2 and TRBJ1-6, with D maybe TRBD1 (5 bases). CDR1 and CDR2 (germline): SNHLY, FYNNEI. This CDR3 is built from 12 residues. Trimming shortened V by 5 bases and J by 8 bases, and 7 bases separated the two germline ends. The CDR3, as DNA: TGTGCCAGCAGTAGGGGTTATTCACCCCTCCACTTT. It codes for CASSRGYSPLHF.